The T cell receptor (beta chain) described here comes from a study of identical twins. Study-wide points: Within cord blood, abundant beta clonotypes carried fewer insertions, but memory repertoires showed no such trend.

TCRdb ran MiXCR on the 5' RACE reads and lists one entry per CDR3 protein. This sample has hundreds of thousands of distinct CDR3 sequences, with roughly 20% found just once. This clonotype was counted only a few times. Its antigen is as yet unknown. With 5 bases removed from V and 12 bases from J, the gap between germline ends came to 17 bases. There are 12 residues in the CDR3. Germline V gene sequence: CDR1 SGHTA, CDR2 FQGNSA. This sample also appeared in a second study, on T cells expressing NK-cell markers.

The chain links TRBV7-2 to TRBJ2-7; D may match TRBD1 or TRBD2 (5 bases each). The specimen was PBMCs. The clonotype originates from a woman younger than 35 in good health. The CDR3 nucleotides are TGTGCCAGCAGCCTATCCCCCGGGGCTTGGTACTTC. Its translation is CASSLSPGAWYF.